These 22 T cell receptor beta chains were all obtained from the same sample, sequenced in a study of T and B cells in COVID-19 patients. TRB was amplified from around 250-500 ng of blood genomic DNA. Multiplex PCR with BIOMED2 TRB-A/B primer pools amplified TRB rearrangements. Using its own MiXCR run on the multiplex PCR reads, TCRdb lists one record per CDR3 protein. Among approximately 5,000 distinct CDR3 sequences listed, approximately 26% were seen once. Material: blood. The receptor set was obtained from a human donor with active COVID-19.

The rearrangement links TRBV4-3 to TRBJ2-5, with 9 bases identical to TRBD2. CDR3 length: 17 amino acids. Germline trimming cut 1 base from V and 1 base from J; bases unmatched to any gene: 7. Germline CDR1 is LGHNA and CDR2 is YSLEER. The CDR3 here is CASSQVGQREVQETQYF. Written as DNA, the CDR3 is TGCGCCAGCAGCCAAGTTGGGCAGCGGGAGGTCCAAGAGACCCAGTACTTC.

Relative to its sample, this clonotype is medium-sized (0.01 to 0.1%). CDR3 sequence reads: CSLSPGGFQETQYF. The CDR3 DNA follows: TGCAGCCTCTCACCCGGGGGGTTCCAAGAGACCCAGTACTTC. The rearrangement links TRBV29-1 to TRBJ2-5, with 7 bases matching TRBD2. Germline CDR1 is SQVTM and CDR2 is ANQGSEA. This CDR3 contains 14 residues. V lost 8 bases to trimming and J lost 1 base; unmatched junction nucleotides: 10.

This clonotype was found many times. V usage is TRBV12-3 or TRBV12-4 and J usage is TRBJ1-5; D is ambiguous. The CDR3 has 13 amino acids. The V and J ends lost 6 bases and 3 bases respectively, with 9 bases between them. In DNA, the CDR3 is TGTGCCAGCAGCCTCAACCCCAATCAGCCCCAGCATTTT. Protein: CASSLNPNQPQHF.

The rearrangement uses TRBV20-1 and TRBJ1-2; 7 bases map to TRBD1. This CDR3 comprises 13 residues. CDR1 and CDR2 (germline): DFQATT, SNEGSKA (reference sequence). Trimming took 6 bases from V and 2 from J; bases not matched to a gene: 6. The CDR3 bases are TGCAGTGCCTCGGACAGGAGGAACTATGGCTACACCTTC. It yields the protein CSASDRRNYGYTF.

This clonotype was observed many times. CDR3 DNA sequence: TGCAGTGCTAGAGGTTGGAAACAGCAAGAGACCCAGTACTTC. Its translation: CSARGWKQQETQYF. This chain joins TRBV20-1 and TRBJ2-5; D is unclear. Germline assignment: CDR1 DFQATT and CDR2 SNEGSKA (reference sequence). Trimming shortened V by 1 base and J by 2 bases, and 11 bases separated the two germline ends. The CDR3 has 14 residues.

This clonotype appeared once. The chain employs TRBV11-2 and TRBJ1-3, with no clear D. Per germline, CDR1 SGHAT and CDR2 FQNNGV. Trimming cost V 5 bases and J 4 bases, with 9 bases left between them. The CDR3 has 13 amino acids. The CDR3 region has the DNA TGTGCCAGCAGCCCTTGGAGGGGAAACACCATATATTTT. This translates into CASSPWRGNTIYF. Combining the CDR3 with reference TRBV11-2 and TRBJ1-3 gives the whole variable domain EAGVAQSPRYKIIEKRQSVAFWCNPISGHATLYWYQQILGQGPKLLIQFQNNGVVDDSQLPKDRFSAERLKGVDSTLKIQPAKLEDSAVYLCASSPWRGNTIYFGEGSWLTVV.

This sequence joins TRBV11-2 and TRBJ1-2; 7 positions agree with TRBD1. Germline V gives CDR1 SGHAT, CDR2 FQNNGV. The CDR3 loop spans 14 amino acids. The trim removed 5 bases at V and 3 bases at J, leaving 6 bases unmatched. CDR3 sequence reads: CASSKGAAYYGYTF. CDR3 bases: TGTGCCAGCAGCAAGGGGGCCGCCTACTATGGCTACACCTTC.

This clonotype is categorized as medium-sized (0.01 to 0.1%). This chain connects TRBV27 to TRBJ2-1; 13 nucleotides match TRBD2. V gave up 7 bases and J gave up 14 bases; unmatched junction bases: 14. The germline V gene encodes CDR1 MNHEY and CDR2 SMNVEV (reference sequence). The CDR3 loop spans 15 amino acids. CDR3 bases: TGTGCCAGCACTACCGGGACTAGCGGGGTCCAAGGGAAGTTCTTC. Its protein is CASTTGTSGVQGKFF.

By proportion, this clonotype is medium-sized. This chain connects TRBV15 to TRBJ2-7; the D gene is possibly TRBD1 (5 bases). Trimming pared 1 base from V and 3 bases from J, leaving 10 bases between. Germline CDR1 reads LNHNV; CDR2 reads YYDKDF (reference sequence). This CDR3 region has 14 residues. CDR3 sequence: CATSRGGRNYEQYF. The CDR3 DNA reads as TGTGCCACCAGCAGAGGGGGCAGGAACTACGAGCAGTACTTC.

By frequency in the sample, this clonotype is medium-sized. This chain connects TRBV6-5 to TRBJ1-5; D is ambiguous. This CDR3 has 14 residues. CDR1 and CDR2 (germline): MNHEY, SVGAGI. The ends were cut back, 5 bases at V and 1 base at J, with 9 bases in the middle. The CDR3 DNA reads as TGTGCCAGCAGTGCCCTTGGAAGCAATCAGCCCCAGCATTTT. Translation gives CASSALGSNQPQHF.

By share, this clonotype ranks as medium-sized. The chain uses TRBV6-1 and TRBJ2-3; D could derive from TRBD1 or TRBD2 (5 bases each). V was shortened by 3 bases and J by 4 bases, with 5 bases between the two germline ends. The CDR3 contains 12 residues. Germline CDR1 reads MNHNS; CDR2 reads SASEGT. CDR3 in DNA: TGTGCCAGCAGTGAGGGGGCAGATACGCAGTATTTT. Its translation: CASSEGADTQYF.

By share of the sample, this clonotype is medium-sized. The V gene is TRBV19, the J gene TRBJ1-3; D is uncertain. Germline V gene lookup returns CDR1 LNHDA and CDR2 SQIVND (reference sequence). CDR3 size: 15 residues. Trimming took 1 base from V and 0 from J, leaving 7 bases between them. The CDR3 sequence: CASSIGSYSGNTIYF. The CDR3 nucleotides are TGTGCCAGTAGTATAGGGTCCTACTCTGGAAACACCATATATTTT.

This clonotype has a count of ten or more. This chain links TRBV6-1 with TRBJ1-1, with 12 positions matching TRBD1. The CDR3 is 14 residues long. Germline V CDR1 and CDR2: MNHNS, SASEGT. Germline trimming cut 10 bases from V and 10 bases from J; bases unmatched to any gene: 13. CDR3 residues: CATDPGQGAVGAFF. The CDR3 DNA reads as TGTGCCACCGACCCGGGACAGGGGGCGGTTGGAGCTTTCTTT.

This clonotype has ten or more counts. V usage is TRBV6-1 and J usage is TRBJ2-6; D is undetermined. The CDR3 is 19 residues long. The germline gives CDR1 MNHNS, CDR2 SASEGT. The V end was cut by 2 bases, the J end by 0 bases, with 17 bases between. The CDR3 bases are TGTGCCAGCAGTGAATCGCCCCGGGCAGGAAGCTCTGGGGCCAACGTCCTGACTTTC. Amino acid sequence: CASSESPRAGSSGANVLTF.

The chain has TRBV29-1 and TRBJ2-7, with D perhaps TRBD1 or TRBD2 (5 bases each). CDR1 is SQVTM, CDR2 ANQGSEA, per germline. There are 11 residues in the CDR3. V was cut by 4 bases and J by 1 base, with 5 bases left in between. This CDR3 reads CSVGGSYEQYF. In DNA form, the CDR3 reads TGCAGCGTTGGGGGGTCCTACGAGCAGTACTTC.

V is TRBV7-9 and J is TRBJ2-2; D is possibly TRBD1 (6 bases). Germline V CDR1 and CDR2: SEHNR, FQNEAQ (reference sequence). The CDR3 extends over 15 amino acids. Deletions cut 6 bases from V and 1 base from J, with 12 bases between. CDR3 region: CASRSPGQNTGELFF. The CDR3 DNA follows: TGTGCCAGCAGATCACCGGGACAGAACACCGGGGAGCTGTTTTTT.

Within the sample, this clonotype is medium-sized. The gene calls are TRBV19 and TRBJ2-7; D possibly corresponds to TRBD1 (6 bases). Deletions cut 4 bases from V and 1 base from J, with 11 bases between. CDR1 is LNHDA and CDR2 is SQIVND in the germline V gene (reference sequence). This CDR3 spans 14 amino acids. This chain's CDR3 is CASSRDTGSYEQYF. CDR3 in DNA: TGTGCCAGTAGTAGAGATACAGGGTCCTACGAGCAGTACTTC.

This clonotype qualifies as medium-sized (0.01 to 0.1%). The V gene is TRBV27, the J gene TRBJ2-5; no reliable D call. Germline V gene lookup returns CDR1 MNHEY and CDR2 SMNVEV (reference sequence). The CDR3 spans 11 residues. Trimming left V 6 bases short and J 2 bases short, with 4 bases between. This CDR3 is CASSSQETQYF. The DNA for the CDR3 is TGTGCCAGCAGCTCACAAGAGACCCAGTACTTC.

This clonotype is categorized as medium-sized. This rearrangement joins TRBV29-1 to TRBJ2-3; D possibly matches TRBD1 or TRBD2 (6 bases each). Germline V gene data show CDR1 as SQVTM and CDR2 as ANQGSEA. The V and J ends lost 5 bases and 2 bases respectively, with 14 bases between them. There are 14 residues in the CDR3. The CDR3 spells CSVSRGEPTDTQYF. CDR3 nucleotide sequence: TGCAGCGTTAGTAGGGGGGAACCCACAGATACGCAGTATTTT.

The chain joins TRBV20-1 to TRBJ2-1; D possibly corresponds to TRBD2 (5 bases). This CDR3 is 16 amino acids long. Per the germline V gene, CDR1 is DFQATT and CDR2 is SNEGSKA (reference sequence). V gave up 1 base and J gave up 8 bases, with 21 bases separating them. CDR3 protein: CSARVFGSSRPDEQFF. The CDR3 nucleotides are TGCAGTGCTAGAGTTTTTGGGAGTTCACGACCCGATGAGCAGTTCTTC.

The chain employs TRBV6-1 and TRBJ1-1; the D gene is possibly TRBD1 (6 bases). Trimming stripped 6 bases from V and 5 bases from J, with 19 bases between. The CDR3 runs 15 residues. Germline CDR1 is MNHNS and CDR2 is SASEGT. The CDR3 coding sequence is TGTGCCAGCAGCTTCGCCCCCCAGGGGTCGACTGAAGCTTTCTTT. Protein product: CASSFAPQGSTEAFF.

This chain uses TRBV20-1 with TRBJ2-5; 14 bases fit TRBD2. CDR3 length equals 19 residues. The germline V gene has CDR1 DFQATT and CDR2 SNEGSKA (reference sequence). V lost 1 base to trimming and J lost 5 bases; unmatched junction nucleotides: 15. The CDR3 is CSARAPSGTSGSFMETQYF. Here the CDR3 DNA reads TGCAGTGCTAGAGCGCCATCCGGGACTAGCGGGAGTTTCATGGAGACCCAGTACTTC.